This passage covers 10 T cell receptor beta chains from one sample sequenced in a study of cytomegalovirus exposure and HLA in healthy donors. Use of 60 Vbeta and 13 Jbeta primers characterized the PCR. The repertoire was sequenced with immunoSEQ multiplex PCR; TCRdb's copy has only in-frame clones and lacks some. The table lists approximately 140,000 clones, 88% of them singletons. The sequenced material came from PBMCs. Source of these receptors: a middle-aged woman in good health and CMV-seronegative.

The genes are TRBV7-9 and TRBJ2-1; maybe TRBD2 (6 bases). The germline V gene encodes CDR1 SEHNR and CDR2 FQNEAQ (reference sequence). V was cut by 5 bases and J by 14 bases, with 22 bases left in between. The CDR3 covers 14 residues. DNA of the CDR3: TGTGCCAGCAGCGATCTCACTATGACTAGACGGGAGTTCTTC. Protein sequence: CASSDLTMTRREFF.

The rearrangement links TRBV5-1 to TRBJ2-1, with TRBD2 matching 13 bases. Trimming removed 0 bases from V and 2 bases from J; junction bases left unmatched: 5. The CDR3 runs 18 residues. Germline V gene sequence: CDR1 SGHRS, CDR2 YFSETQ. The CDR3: CASSLVGLAGVPYNEQFF. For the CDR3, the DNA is TGCGCCAGCAGCTTGGTAGGACTAGCGGGAGTCCCCTACAATGAGCAGTTCTTC.

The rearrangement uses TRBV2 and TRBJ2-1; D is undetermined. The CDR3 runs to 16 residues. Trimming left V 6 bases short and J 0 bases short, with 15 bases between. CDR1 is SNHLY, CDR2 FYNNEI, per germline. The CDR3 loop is CASSPRRYSSYNEQFF. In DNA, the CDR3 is TGTGCCAGCAGCCCCCGTCGGTATAGCTCCTACAATGAGCAGTTCTTC.

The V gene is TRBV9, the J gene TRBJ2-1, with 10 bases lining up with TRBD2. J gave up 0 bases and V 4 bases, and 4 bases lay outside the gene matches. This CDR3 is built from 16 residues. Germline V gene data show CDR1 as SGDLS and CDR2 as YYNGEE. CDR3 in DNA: TGTGCCAGCAGCTTGGGACTAGCGATCTCCTACAATGAGCAGTTCTTC. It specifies CASSLGLAISYNEQFF.

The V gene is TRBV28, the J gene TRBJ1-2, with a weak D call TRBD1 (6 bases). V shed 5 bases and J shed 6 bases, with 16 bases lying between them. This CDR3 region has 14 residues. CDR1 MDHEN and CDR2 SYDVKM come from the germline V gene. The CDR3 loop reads CASSRGGGGHGYTF. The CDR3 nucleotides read TGTGCCAGCAGTCGGGGAGGGGGGGGCCATGGCTACACCTTC.

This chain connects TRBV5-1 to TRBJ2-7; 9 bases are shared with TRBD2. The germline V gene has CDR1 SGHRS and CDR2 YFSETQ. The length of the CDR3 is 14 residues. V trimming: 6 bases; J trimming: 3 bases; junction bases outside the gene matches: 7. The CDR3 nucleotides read TGCGCCAGCACCCCCGCGACTAGCGGCTACGAGCAGTACTTC. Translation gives CASTPATSGYEQYF.

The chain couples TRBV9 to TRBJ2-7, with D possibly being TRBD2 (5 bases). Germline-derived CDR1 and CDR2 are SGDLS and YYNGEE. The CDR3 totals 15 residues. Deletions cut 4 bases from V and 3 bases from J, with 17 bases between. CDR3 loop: CASSPRLSTIYEQYF. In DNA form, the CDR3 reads TGTGCCAGCAGCCCCAGACTAAGTACCATCTACGAGCAGTACTTC.

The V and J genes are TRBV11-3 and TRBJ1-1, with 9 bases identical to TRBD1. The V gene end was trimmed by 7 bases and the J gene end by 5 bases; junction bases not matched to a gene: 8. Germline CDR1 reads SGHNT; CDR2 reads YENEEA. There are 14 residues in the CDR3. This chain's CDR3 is CASTLGQGETEAFF. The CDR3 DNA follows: TGTGCCAGCACCCTGGGACAGGGAGAGACTGAAGCTTTCTTT.

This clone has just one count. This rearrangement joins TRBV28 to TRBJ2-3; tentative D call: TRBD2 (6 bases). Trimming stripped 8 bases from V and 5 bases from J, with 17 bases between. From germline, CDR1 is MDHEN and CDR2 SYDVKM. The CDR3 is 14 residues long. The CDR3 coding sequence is TGTGCCAGCGGGTCGGCGGGGAGACGAGATACGCAGTATTTT. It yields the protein CASGSAGRRDTQYF.

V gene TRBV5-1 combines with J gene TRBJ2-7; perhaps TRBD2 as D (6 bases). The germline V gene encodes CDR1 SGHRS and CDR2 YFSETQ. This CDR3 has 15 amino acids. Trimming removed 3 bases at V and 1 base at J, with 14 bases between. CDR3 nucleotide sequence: TGCGCCAGCAGCTCCCGGGGACTCGGATCCTACGAGCAGTACTTC. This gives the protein CASSSRGLGSYEQYF. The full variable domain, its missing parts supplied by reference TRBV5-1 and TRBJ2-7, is KAGVTQTPRYLIKTRGQQVTLSCSPISGHRSVSWYQQTPGQGLQFLFEYFSETQRNKGNFPGRFSGRQFSNSRSEMNVSTLELGDSALYLCASSSRGLGSYEQYFGPGTRLTVT.